These T cell receptor beta chains were read from a single sample in a study of human T cells and chemical hapten exposure. TCRdb reanalysed the 5' RACE reads using MiXCR and keeps one entry per CDR3 protein. Seen here are more than 140,000 distinct CDR3 sequences, roughly 4.1% observed once, and the top ten hold approximately 1.4%. The receptor set was obtained from a female donor in good health. Each CDR3 is given with its conserved first and last residue. Fields, in order: clone size, V gene, D gene, J gene, CDR3 protein, CDR3 DNA. The D gene is left open where the match is weak. Size tells how often a clone was seen (once, few, many) or the class of an expanded clone, and some rows leave it out.

size: many; V: TRBV10-3; D: TRBD2; J: TRBJ2-7; CDR3: CAISTSGGAFEQYF; DNA: TGTGCCATCAGTACTAGCGGGGGGGCCTTCGAGCAGTACTTC
size: many; V: TRBV7-2; D: NA; J: TRBJ2-1; CDR3: CASSFRRESNEQFF; DNA: TGTGCCAGCAGCTTTAGGAGAGAATCCAATGAGCAGTTCTTC
size: NA; V: TRBV11-1; D: NA; J: TRBJ1-4; CDR3: CASSLSTGYNEKLFF; DNA: TGTGCCAGCAGCTTATCGACGGGCTATAATGAAAAACTGTTTTTT
size: many; V: TRBV20-1; D: NA; J: TRBJ1-4; CDR3: CSAPRILNEKLFF; DNA: TGCAGTGCCCCCCGGATCCTTAATGAAAAACTGTTTTTT
size: many; V: TRBV7-3; D: NA; J: TRBJ2-3; CDR3: CASSPWGGAHTDTQYF; DNA: TGTGCCAGCTCCCCCTGGGGGGGGGCTCACACAGATACGCAGTATTTT
size: many; V: TRBV6-2/TRBV6-3; D: TRBD1; J: TRBJ2-2; CDR3: CASSYSHRGHSGELFF; DNA: TGTGCCAGCAGTTATTCCCACAGGGGGCATAGCGGGGAGCTGTTTTTT
size: many; V: TRBV6-6; D: NA; J: TRBJ2-1; CDR3: CASRNTDTPTYNEQFF; DNA: TGTGCCAGCAGGAACACCGACACGCCTACCTACAATGAGCAGTTCTTC
size: many; V: TRBV20-1; D: TRBD2; J: TRBJ2-7; CDR3: CSAVKLAGAPYEQYF; DNA: TGCAGTGCTGTTAAACTAGCGGGGGCACCCTACGAGCAGTACTTC
size: NA; V: TRBV12-3/TRBV12-4; D: TRBD1; J: TRBJ1-4; CDR3: CASSLETGTGGEKLFF; DNA: TGTGCCAGCAGCCTGGAAACCGGGACAGGGGGCGAAAAACTGTTTTTT
size: few; V: TRBV5-1; D: TRBD2; J: TRBJ2-1; CDR3: CASSLVPRTGGIIYEQFF; DNA: TGCGCCAGCAGCTTAGTCCCCAGGACGGGGGGGATTATATATGAGCAGTTCTTC
size: NA; V: TRBV3-1; D: NA; J: TRBJ2-1; CDR3: CASSQEGPYYNEQFF; DNA: TGTGCCAGCAGCCAAGAAGGACCATACTACAATGAGCAGTTCTTC
size: many; V: TRBV20-1; D: TRBD2; J: TRBJ2-1; CDR3: CSVRPPTSGGTYNEQFF; DNA: TGCAGTGTCAGACCCCCGACTAGCGGGGGAACCTACAATGAGCAGTTCTTC
size: many; V: TRBV30; D: NA; J: TRBJ2-2; CDR3: CAWGSLRATTGELFF; DNA: TGTGCCTGGGGATCCCTGAGAGCAACCACCGGGGAGCTGTTTTTT
size: many; V: TRBV28; D: NA; J: TRBJ2-7; CDR3: CASNPLYGGYEQYF; DNA: TGTGCCAGCAATCCCCTGTATGGCGGCTACGAGCAGTACTTC
size: many; V: TRBV7-9; D: TRBD1; J: TRBJ2-3; CDR3: CASSPMGGQGPDTQYF; DNA: TGTGCCAGCAGCCCAATGGGTGGACAGGGCCCAGATACGCAGTATTTT
size: many; V: TRBV7-3; D: TRBD1; J: TRBJ1-4; CDR3: CASSPDRLTNEKLFF; DNA: TGTGCCAGCAGCCCGGACAGGTTAACTAATGAAAAACTGTTTTTT
size: many; V: TRBV27; D: NA; J: TRBJ2-7; CDR3: CASSEIQGTYEQYF; DNA: TGTGCCAGCAGCGAAATCCAGGGAACCTACGAGCAGTACTTC
size: many; V: TRBV27; D: TRBD1; J: TRBJ1-5; CDR3: CASSLSTWDRGYQPQHF; DNA: TGTGCCAGCAGTCTATCAACATGGGACAGGGGTTATCAGCCCCAGCATTTT
size: many; V: TRBV27; D: NA; J: TRBJ1-5; CDR3: CASSSRPGTLSNQPQHF; DNA: TGTGCCAGCAGTTCACGGCCCGGGACTCTTAGCAATCAGCCCCAGCATTTT
size: few; V: TRBV7-9; D: TRBD1; J: TRBJ2-5; CDR3: CASSLGSRGLKTQYF; DNA: TGTGCCAGCAGCTTAGGGTCAAGGGGGCTCAAGACCCAGTACTTC
size: NA; V: TRBV6-1; D: NA; J: TRBJ2-7; CDR3: CAGALTPAYEQYF; DNA: TGTGCCGGGGCCTTGACACCAGCCTACGAGCAGTACTTC
size: many; V: TRBV28; D: NA; J: TRBJ1-6; CDR3: CASSLQTDDDSPLHF; DNA: TGTGCCAGCAGTTTACAGACGGACGACGATTCACCCCTCCACTTT
size: NA; V: TRBV27; D: NA; J: TRBJ2-7; CDR3: CASSRRGPYEQYF; DNA: TGTGCCAGCAGTCGACGCGGTCCCTACGAGCAGTACTTC
size: few; V: TRBV29-1; D: NA; J: TRBJ1-1; CDR3: CSVEEGGINEAFF; DNA: TGCAGCGTTGAAGAGGGAGGGATTAATGAAGCTTTCTTT
size: many; V: TRBV7-9; D: NA; J: TRBJ1-1; CDR3: CASSFGYGMNTEAFF; DNA: TGTGCCAGCAGCTTTGGGTACGGAATGAACACTGAAGCTTTCTTT
size: many; V: TRBV6-1; D: TRBD2; J: TRBJ2-1; CDR3: CASRHKTSGRDNEQFF; DNA: TGTGCCAGCAGGCACAAGACTAGCGGGAGAGACAATGAGCAGTTCTTC
size: many; V: TRBV7-9; D: TRBD2; J: TRBJ2-1; CDR3: CASSPSGVEFF; DNA: TGTGCCAGCAGCCCAAGCGGGGTTGAGTTCTTC
size: NA; V: TRBV29-1; D: NA; J: TRBJ2-1; CDR3: CSVDSVGGNEQFF; DNA: TGCAGCGTTGATTCCGTAGGAGGCAATGAGCAGTTCTTC
size: many; V: TRBV4-1; D: TRBD2; J: TRBJ2-1; CDR3: CASSHLGLAGGKSSYNEQFF; DNA: TGCGCCAGCAGCCATTTGGGACTAGCGGGGGGCAAGAGCTCCTACAATGAGCAGTTCTTC
size: many; V: TRBV19; D: NA; J: TRBJ1-2; CDR3: CASTPVRAGRGVYGYTF; DNA: TGTGCCAGTACCCCAGTTCGGGCCGGGAGAGGGGTCTATGGCTACACCTTC
size: many; V: TRBV7-2; D: TRBD2; J: TRBJ2-7; CDR3: CASSSVAGGSGEQYF; DNA: TGTGCCAGCAGCTCGGTTGCGGGGGGAAGCGGTGAGCAGTACTTC
size: many; V: TRBV6-5; D: NA; J: TRBJ1-6; CDR3: CASSYSSQPNSPLHF; DNA: TGTGCCAGCAGTTACTCGTCACAGCCTAATTCACCCCTCCACTTT
size: many; V: TRBV6-1; D: NA; J: TRBJ1-2; CDR3: CASSEAGRGRRGYTF; DNA: TGTGCCAGCAGTGAAGCGGGGCGGGGGCGACGGGGCTACACCTTC
size: many; V: TRBV7-6; D: NA; J: TRBJ1-1; CDR3: CASSFAVAEGEWNTEAFF; DNA: TGTGCCAGCAGCTTTGCTGTTGCCGAGGGGGAGTGGAACACTGAAGCTTTCTTT
size: many; V: TRBV19; D: NA; J: TRBJ2-2; CDR3: CASSIAGVNTGELFF; DNA: TGTGCCAGTAGTATAGCGGGGGTGAACACCGGGGAGCTGTTTTTT
size: many; V: TRBV20-1; D: TRBD2; J: TRBJ2-1; CDR3: CSASPGLAGYSYNEQFF; DNA: TGCAGTGCTAGTCCCGGACTAGCGGGGTATTCGTACAATGAGCAGTTCTTC
size: many; V: TRBV3-1; D: NA; J: TRBJ2-7; CDR3: CASSQGPECWYEQYF; DNA: TGTGCCAGCAGCCAAGGCCCCGAGTGCTGGTACGAGCAGTACTTC
size: few; V: TRBV7-9; D: NA; J: TRBJ2-7; CDR3: CASSPNRVEQYF; DNA: TGTGCCAGCAGCCCGAACAGGGTGGAGCAGTACTTC
size: many; V: TRBV10-3; D: NA; J: TRBJ1-2; CDR3: CAISVSNYGYTF; DNA: TGTGCCATCAGTGTGAGCAACTATGGCTACACCTTC
size: NA; V: TRBV20-1; D: TRBD2; J: TRBJ2-1; CDR3: CSATSSGLCYNEQFF; DNA: TGCAGTGCTACCTCTAGCGGCCTATGCTACAATGAGCAGTTCTTC
size: many; V: TRBV20-1; D: NA; J: TRBJ1-1; CDR3: CSARDSGTWDTEAFF; DNA: TGCAGTGCTAGAGATTCCGGGACCTGGGACACTGAAGCTTTCTTT
size: many; V: TRBV6-1; D: TRBD1; J: TRBJ1-6; CDR3: CASSHPTGDNSPLHF; DNA: TGTGCCAGCAGTCACCCCACAGGGGATAATTCACCCCTCCACTTT
size: many; V: TRBV25-1; D: NA; J: TRBJ1-1; CDR3: CASSERWKGGPNTEAFF; DNA: TGTGCCAGCAGTGAACGTTGGAAGGGGGGCCCGAACACTGAAGCTTTCTTT
size: NA; V: TRBV5-1; D: NA; J: TRBJ2-1; CDR3: CASSLMGDEQFF; DNA: TGCGCCAGCAGCTTGATGGGGGATGAGCAGTTCTTC
size: many; V: TRBV3-1; D: NA; J: TRBJ2-3; CDR3: CASSQETTLSTDTQYF; DNA: TGTGCCAGCAGCCAAGAGACTACCCTAAGCACAGATACGCAGTATTTT
size: many; V: TRBV29-1; D: NA; J: TRBJ2-3; CDR3: CSVEGSTDTQYF; DNA: TGCAGCGTTGAAGGCAGTACAGATACGCAGTATTTT
size: many; V: TRBV11-3; D: NA; J: TRBJ2-2; CDR3: CASSLHSISNTGELFF; DNA: TGTGCCAGCAGCTTACATTCTATCTCGAACACCGGGGAGCTGTTTTTT
size: NA; V: TRBV29-1; D: NA; J: TRBJ1-1; CDR3: CSAAGGRGTEAFF; DNA: TGCAGCGCCGCCGGGGGCCGGGGTACTGAAGCTTTCTTT
size: few; V: TRBV4-3; D: NA; J: TRBJ2-7; CDR3: CASSSGDPTYEQYF; DNA: TGCGCCAGCAGCTCCGGGGATCCCACCTACGAGCAGTACTTC
size: many; V: TRBV6-1; D: NA; J: TRBJ1-2; CDR3: CASSESGTPYGRGGYTF; DNA: TGTGCCAGCAGTGAATCCGGGACACCCTACGGCCGCGGGGGCTACACCTTC
size: few; V: TRBV9; D: TRBD2; J: TRBJ2-7; CDR3: CASSVGGSGVYEQYF; DNA: TGTGCCAGCAGCGTAGGGGGTAGCGGGGTCTACGAGCAGTACTTC
size: many; V: TRBV28; D: NA; J: TRBJ1-2; CDR3: CASSPPQLLPGVNYGYTF; DNA: TGTGCCAGCAGTCCTCCCCAGCTTCTTCCTGGGGTTAACTATGGCTACACCTTC
size: many; V: TRBV20-1; D: NA; J: TRBJ2-7; CDR3: CSARWGSYEQYF; DNA: TGCAGTGCTAGATGGGGTAGCTACGAGCAGTACTTC
size: few; V: TRBV5-1; D: TRBD2; J: TRBJ2-3; CDR3: CASSGGLAGPHKSTDTQYF; DNA: TGCGCCAGCAGCGGCGGACTAGCGGGGCCCCACAAAAGCACAGATACGCAGTATTTT